A single sample gave rise to the 3 T cell receptor beta chains below, sequenced in a study of cytomegalovirus exposure and HLA in healthy donors. PCR amplification relied on 60 Vbeta primers (plus 13 Jbeta primers). The repertoire was sequenced with immunoSEQ multiplex PCR; TCRdb's copy has only in-frame clones and lacks some. The sample lists 160,000 or so clones, over 65% occurring once. The specimen sequenced was PBMCs. The source is a man aged 55 to 69 in good health and CMV-seronegative.

The V call is TRBV27, the J call TRBJ2-1; 13 bases are shared with TRBD2. The V and J ends lost 2 bases and 7 bases, in that order; junction bases with no gene match: 11. Looked up from germline, CDR1 is MNHEY and CDR2 is SMNVEV (reference sequence). The length of the CDR3 is 18 residues. CDR3 region: CASSLLRGTSGVMNEQFF. The CDR3 DNA follows: TGTGCCAGCAGTTTACTAAGGGGGACTAGCGGGGTGATGAATGAGCAGTTCTTC.

This clone showed up just a few times. V gene TRBV15 combines with J gene TRBJ2-1; TRBD1 might be the D (6 bases). Trimming took 5 bases from V and 12 from J, leaving 20 bases between them. The CDR3 runs 14 residues. From germline, CDR1 is LNHNV and CDR2 YYDKDF (reference sequence). CDR3 bases: TGTGCCACCAGCGGCCTAGACGGAGGCAGGGGGCAGTTCTTC. This translates into CATSGLDGGRGQFF.

This clone appeared a few times. This may be a read error: a much more frequent sequence differs by one nucleotide. The chain joins TRBV23-1 to TRBJ2-1, with 7 bases that match TRBD2. TRBV23-1 is an ORF, with its function uncertain. After removal of 2 bases from V and 9 bases from J, the junction contained 7 bases not matched to a gene. The CDR3 totals 14 residues. The CDR3 DNA reads as TGCGCCAGCAGTCAAGATCTGCGGGGGAGTGAGCAGTTCTTC. Amino acids: CASSQDLRGSEQFF.